The T cell receptor (beta chain) under discussion was sequenced for a study of blood T cell repertoires in COVID-19. Repertoires were generated with immunoSEQ multiplex PCR, while TCRdb's copy carries only in-frame clones and drops some. The table has 45,000 to 65,000 clones, around 84% seen once; the top ten hold around 4.6%. This CDR3 is 17 amino acids long. Trimming removed 2 bases from V and 2 bases from J; junction bases left unmatched: 6. Germline V lookup: CDR1 SGHVS, CDR2 FQNEAQ. Sequences were obtained from peripheral blood. This TCR was sampled from an elderly man with active COVID-19. The chain uses TRBV7-8 and TRBJ2-6; 7 nucleotides align to TRBD2. The CDR3 region is CASSLRGGTPGANVLTF. The CDR3 bases are TGTGCCAGCAGCTTAAGGGGAGGGACTCCTGGGGCCAACGTCCTGACTTTC. The full variable domain, in which reference TRBV7-8 and TRBJ2-6 provide the parts outside the CDR3, is GAGVSQSPRYKVAKRGQDVALRCDPISGHVSLFWYQQALGQGPEFLTYFQNEAQLDKSGLPSDRFFAERPEGSVSTLKIQRTQQEDSAVYLCASSLRGGTPGANVLTFGAGSRLTVL.